This T cell receptor (beta chain) was profiled in a study of chemoradiotherapy in HPV16-positive cancers. Study background: Candidate HPV-specific T-cell clones and common TCR motifs came from functional assays in a couple of HPV16-positive patients. General study points: Candidate HPV-specific clones and E7-related TCR motifs grew in tumor during treatment. In HPV16-positive patients, HPV-responsive T-cell expansion tracked better recurrence-free survival.

The sample holds one count of this clone. Its matching antigen is unknown. This table comes from immunoSEQ multiplex PCR, and its TCRdb copy is limited to in-frame clones, with some not included. Of some 70,000 clones listed, around nine tenths were seen once; the top ten hold 4.2%. Repeated repertoire sampling spanned the course of chemoradiotherapy. The sequence derives from a human donor with HPV-associated anogenital cancer. The input for sequencing was blood, taken from a patient who underwent chemoradiotherapy.

As DNA, the CDR3 is TGTGCCAGCAGCCCCTCAAGTCCGCAAGAGACCCAGTACTTC. Encoded protein: CASSPSSPQETQYF. The rearrangement links TRBV5-4 to TRBJ2-5; no clear D gene. CDR3 length: 14 residues. Germline V lookup: CDR1 SGHNT, CDR2 YYREEE (reference sequence). V lost 4 bases, J lost 2 bases, and 12 bases lay in between.